This TCR beta chain was obtained from a study of blood T cell repertoires in COVID-19. This CDR3 is built from 13 residues. V was trimmed by 2 bases and J by 6 bases, leaving 11 bases between them. Germline V gene sequence: CDR1 MNHEY, CDR2 SVGAGI. In the original processing: Reference gene primer amplification yielded estimated nucleated cell counts. Sequencing used immunoSEQ multiplex PCR; TCRdb keeps in-frame clones, though not all of them. For V, J and clone size, that table is used; D and trimming come from the DNA. This sample yields some 150,000 clones, of which 84% are seen a single time; roughly 15% belongs to the top ten.

The sequence came from a woman in her 70s with COVID-19, enrolled during active disease. This rearrangement joins TRBV6-5 to TRBJ2-7; tentative D call: TRBD2 (6 bases). The sample consisted of peripheral blood. CDR3 coding DNA: TGTGCCAGCAGTTACACGAGGGAGGTCGAGCAGTACGTC. Protein product: CASSYTREVEQYV.